The clone carrying this TCR beta chain occurred once. As yet, its antigen is unknown. The record originates from a study of T cell responses to AZD1222 COVID-19 vaccine. Sequencing was performed with immunoSEQ multiplex PCR; in TCRdb, only in-frame clones are kept and a portion is missing. This sample yields around 170,000 clones, of which around 90% are seen a single time; roughly 2% belongs to the top ten. Study-wide points: The reported proportion of spike-specific TCRs targeting unmutated variant regions was nearly half. Two AZD1222 doses significantly raised spike-specific TCR breadth and depth over controls. CD4 TCRs covered the whole spike, strongest at regions 160-218 and 743-854.

Second doses were pooled across both intervals (about 4 or about 12 weeks). The TCR comes from an adult who received the AZD1222 COVID-19 vaccine. The sequencing used peripheral blood, collected 28 days after the second AZD1222 dose.

CDR3 sequence: CASSNMWTSGGIDTQYF. Written as DNA, the CDR3 is TGTGCCAGCAGTAACATGTGGACTAGCGGGGGCATAGATACGCAGTATTTT. The rearrangement links TRBV6-2 or TRBV6-3 to TRBJ2-3, with 13 bases identical to TRBD2. This CDR3 is built from 17 residues. Germline CDR1 is MNHEY and CDR2 is SVGEGT. Losses at the gene ends were 5 bases for V and 5 bases for J; bases not matched to a gene: 10.